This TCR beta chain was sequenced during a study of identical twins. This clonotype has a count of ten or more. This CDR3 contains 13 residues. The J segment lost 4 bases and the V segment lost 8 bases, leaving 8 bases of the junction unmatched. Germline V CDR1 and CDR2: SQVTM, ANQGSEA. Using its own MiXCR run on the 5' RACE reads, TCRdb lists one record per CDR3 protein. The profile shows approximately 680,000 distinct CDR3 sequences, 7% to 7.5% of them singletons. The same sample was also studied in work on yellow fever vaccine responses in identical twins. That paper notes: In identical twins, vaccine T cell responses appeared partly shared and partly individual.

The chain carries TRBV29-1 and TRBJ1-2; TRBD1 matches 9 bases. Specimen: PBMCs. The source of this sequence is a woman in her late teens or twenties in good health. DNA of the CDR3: TGCAGCACGGGACAGGGAAGTGGCTATGGCTACACCTTC. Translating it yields CSTGQGSGYGYTF.